These T cell receptor beta chains were read from a single sample in a study of cytomegalovirus exposure and HLA in healthy donors. This table comes from immunoSEQ multiplex PCR, and its TCRdb copy is limited to in-frame clones, with some not included. The sample yields about 200,000 clones, approximately 80% seen once. Material: PBMCs. Receptors originate from a man aged 45 to 65 in good health and CMV-seronegative. CDR3s leave out the opening cysteine and the closing phenylalanine or tryptophan. The order of the fields is J gene, CDR3 length, clone size, D gene, V gene, CDR3 protein. D genes are given only for firm matches. Clone size is shown for a subset of rows, as once, few, many or a class of expanded clone.

j_gene: TRBJ2-3; len: 14; abundance: -; d_gene: -; v_gene: TRBV4-1; CDR3aa: ASSQDVQGSTDTQY
j_gene: TRBJ2-7; len: 13; abundance: few; d_gene: -; v_gene: TRBV5-4; CDR3aa: ASSRERSSSYEQY
j_gene: TRBJ1-5; len: 12; abundance: few; d_gene: TRBD1; v_gene: TRBV19; CDR3aa: ASSGQGDAQPQH
j_gene: TRBJ2-1; len: 12; abundance: -; d_gene: TRBD2; v_gene: TRBV30; CDR3aa: AWSLGGNYNEQF
j_gene: TRBJ2-1; len: 14; abundance: once; d_gene: TRBD2; v_gene: TRBV27; CDR3aa: ASSSPAGDEYNEQF
j_gene: TRBJ2-1; len: 11; abundance: -; d_gene: -; v_gene: TRBV5-1; CDR3aa: ASQGLSFNEQF
j_gene: TRBJ2-6; len: 13; abundance: -; d_gene: -; v_gene: TRBV5-1; CDR3aa: ASSLTASGANVLT
j_gene: TRBJ2-5; len: 11; abundance: -; d_gene: -; v_gene: TRBV27; CDR3aa: ASSLSADETQY
j_gene: TRBJ1-1; len: 12; abundance: -; d_gene: -; v_gene: TRBV27; CDR3aa: ASSLLGTPLSAF
j_gene: TRBJ2-7; len: 13; abundance: once; d_gene: TRBD1; v_gene: TRBV27; CDR3aa: ASSPRQGARNEQY
j_gene: TRBJ2-3; len: 11; abundance: -; d_gene: -; v_gene: TRBV11-2; CDR3aa: ASSLAGADTQY
j_gene: TRBJ2-3; len: 10; abundance: few; d_gene: -; v_gene: TRBV27; CDR3aa: ASSLTSDTQY
j_gene: TRBJ2-7; len: 11; abundance: -; d_gene: -; v_gene: TRBV29-1; CDR3aa: SVASNSPYEQY
j_gene: TRBJ1-2; len: 14; abundance: -; d_gene: TRBD1; v_gene: TRBV27; CDR3aa: ASRSYGQGTNYGYT
j_gene: TRBJ1-1; len: 10; abundance: -; d_gene: TRBD1; v_gene: TRBV11-3; CDR3aa: ASSQMTGEAF
j_gene: TRBJ2-5; len: 11; abundance: -; d_gene: -; v_gene: TRBV28; CDR3aa: ASHESGKETQY
j_gene: TRBJ2-7; len: 13; abundance: -; d_gene: -; v_gene: TRBV7-3; CDR3aa: ASSPGGSGSYEQY
j_gene: TRBJ2-5; len: 13; abundance: -; d_gene: -; v_gene: TRBV30; CDR3aa: AWSILGQGKETQY
j_gene: TRBJ2-1; len: 14; abundance: few; d_gene: -; v_gene: TRBV21-1; CDR3aa: ASSKRLSRPYNEQF
j_gene: TRBJ2-3; len: 13; abundance: -; d_gene: -; v_gene: TRBV28; CDR3aa: ASSLSGQTSDTQY
j_gene: TRBJ2-7; len: 14; abundance: -; d_gene: TRBD1; v_gene: TRBV9; CDR3aa: ASSVGDRLKSYEQY
j_gene: TRBJ2-7; len: 10; abundance: -; d_gene: -; v_gene: TRBV5-1; CDR3aa: ASSSTAYEQY
j_gene: TRBJ2-7; len: 12; abundance: once; d_gene: TRBD2; v_gene: TRBV5-1; CDR3aa: ASSPGGSTYEQY
j_gene: TRBJ2-7; len: 12; abundance: -; d_gene: TRBD1; v_gene: TRBV5-4; CDR3aa: ASSPPGQGFEQY
j_gene: -; len: 13; abundance: once; d_gene: -; v_gene: TRBV5-6; CDR3aa: ASSLDRPSSYEQY
j_gene: TRBJ2-1; len: 13; abundance: few; d_gene: TRBD2; v_gene: TRBV6-6; CDR3aa: ASSYSAGTSNEQF
j_gene: TRBJ2-7; len: 13; abundance: once; d_gene: TRBD2; v_gene: TRBV11-2; CDR3aa: ASAVWGGPSYEQY
j_gene: TRBJ2-3; len: 12; abundance: -; d_gene: -; v_gene: TRBV2; CDR3aa: ASSEFLRTDTQY